Following are 19 T cell receptor beta chains from one sample sequenced in a study of shared clonotypes between healthy human individuals. Assay used: immunoSEQ multiplex PCR; TCRdb lists only in-frame clones, some missing. Here the sample spans about 520,000 clones, roughly 95% being singletons. The sample taken for sequencing was naive CD4+ T cells sorted from blood. Subset here: CD45RA+ positively selected. These receptors were obtained from a woman aged 25-40 years in good health.

This clone was detected once. The rearrangement links TRBV5-4 to TRBJ1-2; D possibly corresponds to TRBD1 (5 bases). Trimming took 0 bases from V and 2 from J, leaving 8 bases between them. CDR1 SGHNT and CDR2 YYREEE come from the germline V gene (reference sequence). The CDR3 is made up of 14 amino acids. The CDR3, as DNA: TGTGCCAGCAGCTTGGCGGGGGTAAACTATGGCTACACCTTC. It encodes CASSLAGVNYGYTF.

The chain uses TRBV7-9 and TRBJ2-7; possible D gene TRBD1, 6 bases. Germline V lookup: CDR1 SEHNR, CDR2 FQNEAQ (reference sequence). The CDR3 totals 14 residues. Between the trimmed V and J ends, which lost 4 bases and 6 bases, there was a span of 16 bases. The CDR3 region is CASSSQGHFPEQYF. In nucleotides, the CDR3 is TGTGCCAGCAGCTCACAGGGACATTTCCCCGAGCAGTACTTC.

This rearrangement joins TRBV30 to TRBJ2-7; D call uncertain. The CDR3 is 12 amino acids. Trimming stripped 7 bases from V and 0 bases from J, with 10 bases between. The V gene's germline CDR1 is GTSNPN and CDR2 SVGIG (reference sequence). CDR3 coding DNA: TGTGCCTATGACGTAAGCTCCTACGAGCAGTACTTC. Protein sequence: CAYDVSSYEQYF.

The gene calls are TRBV5-6 and TRBJ2-1, with TRBD2 matching 9 bases. The CDR3 is 15 amino acids. The trim removed 2 bases at V and 4 bases at J, leaving 4 bases unmatched. Germline lookup yields CDR1 SGHDT and CDR2 YYEEEE. CDR3 amino acids: CASSFPSGTYNEQFF. The CDR3 nucleotides are TGTGCCAGCAGCTTCCCTAGCGGGACGTACAATGAGCAGTTCTTC. The whole variable domain, filled in from reference TRBV5-6 and TRBJ2-1, reads DAGVTQSPTHLIKTRGQQVTLRCSPKSGHDTVSWYQQALGQGPQFIFQYYEEEERQRGNFPDRFSGHQFPNYSSELNVNALLLGDSALYLCASSFPSGTYNEQFFGPGTRLTVL.

This rearrangement joins TRBV28 to TRBJ1-5; D may be TRBD1 (5 bases). V gave up 4 bases and J gave up 1 base, with 11 bases separating them. CDR3 length equals 15 residues. CDR1 is MDHEN, CDR2 SYDVKM, per germline. CDR3 nucleotides: TGTGCCAGCAGTTGGCTGGGACGGAGCAATCAGCCCCAGCATTTT. It is translated as CASSWLGRSNQPQHF.

The CDR3 DNA is TGTGCCAGCAGCTTGTTCGGGAGGGCCTCGTACGAGCAGTACTTC. Its protein product is CASSLFGRASYEQYF. J is TRBJ2-7 and V is TRBV5-6; TRBD2 matches 8 bases. This CDR3 spans 15 amino acids. Trimming removed 1 base from V and 4 bases from J; junction bases left unmatched: 7. Germline CDR1 and CDR2: SGHDT and YYEEEE.

The rearrangement joins TRBV27 to TRBJ2-7; 9 bases match TRBD1. The CDR3 consists of 16 residues. Germline V gene lookup returns CDR1 MNHEY and CDR2 SMNVEV (reference sequence). With 6 bases clipped from V and 3 bases from J, the junction kept 12 bases outside the gene matches. In nucleotides, the CDR3 is TGTGCCAGCAGCACCCGGGACAGGGCCCCCTTCTACGAGCAGTACTTC. It codes for CASSTRDRAPFYEQYF.

Here the CDR3 DNA reads TGTGCCAGCAGGGTGGGTGCACTAGCCAAAAACATTCAGTACTTC. Translated: CASRVGALAKNIQYF. The chain links TRBV6-1 to TRBJ2-4; no firm D call. Germline assignment: CDR1 MNHNS and CDR2 SASEGT. V was pared by 6 bases and J by 0 bases, with 12 bases between. This CDR3 contains 15 residues.

V and J are TRBV10-3 and TRBJ1-1; D is possibly TRBD1 (6 bases). CDR3 size: 11 residues. V lost 9 bases and J lost 8, with 13 bases in between. Per germline, CDR1 ENHRY and CDR2 SYGVKD. CDR3 sequence (DNA): TGTGCCATAGACAGAGGGGGAGAAGCTTTCTTT. It encodes CAIDRGGEAFF.

The V call is TRBV19, the J call TRBJ2-1, with TRBD2 as a possible D gene (6 bases). V lost 5 bases and J 7 bases, leaving 12 bases between the germline ends. This CDR3 has 13 amino acids. CDR1 is LNHDA, CDR2 SQIVND, per germline (reference sequence). The CDR3 is CASSSGVENEQFF. CDR3 in DNA: TGTGCCAGTAGTTCGGGAGTGGAAAATGAGCAGTTCTTC.

This chain links TRBV5-1 with TRBJ2-1; no clear D gene. Trimming removed 0 bases from V and 8 bases from J, with 3 bases in between. The CDR3 runs to 11 residues. Germline V lookup: CDR1 SGHRS, CDR2 YFSETQ. CDR3 sequence: CASSLEYEQFF. CDR3 bases: TGCGCCAGCAGCTTGGAATATGAGCAGTTCTTC.

The chain couples TRBV28 to TRBJ2-4, with D perhaps matching TRBD1 (6 bases). The CDR3 consists of 16 residues. V was clipped by 3 bases and J by 0 bases, with 12 bases between them. CDR1 is MDHEN and CDR2 is SYDVKM in the germline V gene. The CDR3 nucleotides read TGTGCCAGCAGTTTCCCGGGACAAGTAGCCAAAAACATTCAGTACTTC. Translated: CASSFPGQVAKNIQYF.

V usage is TRBV29-1 and J usage is TRBJ1-2; the D gene is possibly TRBD1 (6 bases). CDR1 and CDR2 from the germline V gene are SQVTM and ANQGSEA. The V end was cut by 2 bases, the J end by 4 bases, with 14 bases between. The CDR3 has 14 amino acids. In DNA, the CDR3 is TGCAGCGTTGAAAACTTACAGGGAGCCTATGGCTACACCTTC. Translation gives CSVENLQGAYGYTF.

This chain joins TRBV10-1 and TRBJ1-1; D gene uncertain. Per germline, CDR1 WNHNN and CDR2 SYGVQD (reference sequence). V was shortened by 2 bases and J by 0 bases, with 4 bases between the two germline ends. The CDR3 covers 13 residues. The CDR3 protein is CASSENMNTEAFF. CDR3 in DNA: TGCGCCAGCAGTGAGAACATGAACACTGAAGCTTTCTTT.

The gene calls are TRBV5-4 and TRBJ2-1; TRBD2 is a possible D gene (6 bases). The germline CDR1 and CDR2 sequences are SGHNT and YYREEE (reference sequence). With 1 base removed from V and 4 bases from J, the gap between germline ends came to 12 bases. This CDR3 is 15 amino acids long. The CDR3 nucleotides read TGTGCCAGCAGCTTGAAGCGGGCGGCATACAATGAGCAGTTCTTC. Protein: CASSLKRAAYNEQFF.

The rearrangement links TRBV14 to TRBJ2-5; D might be TRBD2 (6 bases). Between the trimmed V and J ends, which lost 3 bases and 14 bases, there was a span of 19 bases. Germline CDR1 SGHDN, CDR2 FVKESK. The CDR3 contains 13 residues. In DNA, the CDR3 is TGTGCCAGCAGCCAGTCTGGAGGGACGCCTCAATACTTC. The encoded protein is CASSQSGGTPQYF.

This chain uses TRBV5-6 with TRBJ2-5; no clear D gene. Trimming took off 7 bases at V and 4 bases at J, with 11 bases between the two ends. This CDR3 comprises 12 residues. CDR1 is SGHDT and CDR2 is YYEEEE in the germline V gene. The CDR3 spells CASGTGPETQYF. The CDR3 region has the DNA TGTGCCAGCGGCACGGGCCCAGAGACCCAGTACTTC. Drawing the rest from reference TRBV5-6 and TRBJ2-5, the complete variable domain is DAGVTQSPTHLIKTRGQQVTLRCSPKSGHDTVSWYQQALGQGPQFIFQYYEEEERQRGNFPDRFSGHQFPNYSSELNVNALLLGDSALYLCASGTGPETQYFGPGTRLLVL.

This rearrangement joins TRBV6-5 to TRBJ2-2; D remains unclear. There are 11 residues in the CDR3. V lost 2 bases and J lost 9, with 4 bases in between. Germline lookup yields CDR1 MNHEY and CDR2 SVGAGI. CDR3 in DNA: TGTGCCAGCAGTTACCTGAGGGAGCTGTTTTTT. Amino acids: CASSYLRELFF.

This clone has a handful of counts. This chain connects TRBV28 to TRBJ1-2, with a weak D call TRBD1 (6 bases). This CDR3 region has 12 residues. Germline V lookup: CDR1 MDHEN, CDR2 SYDVKM. Trimming stripped 8 bases from V and 2 bases from J, with 9 bases between. In DNA form, the CDR3 reads TGTGCCAGCGAGGACAGCAACTATGGCTACACCTTC. Protein: CASEDSNYGYTF.